This TCR beta chain was sequenced in a study of cytomegalovirus exposure and HLA in healthy donors. Study-level information: Of all 400 or so donors who were genotyped, 75% to 90% belonged to the Caucasian-associated ancestry cluster. Overall study results and limits: TCR beta chain V- and J-gene trimming was linked, in a later analysis, to a missense variant in DCLRE1C.

The primer mix had 60 Vbeta and 13 Jbeta primers. The protocol was immunoSEQ multiplex PCR, while the TCRdb copy is restricted to in-frame clones and leaves out a portion. The repertoire consists of approximately 110,000 clones, with 74% occurring once and the leading ten covering about 2.6%. The V gene end was trimmed by 1 base and the J gene end by 3 bases; junction bases not matched to a gene: 5. CDR3 length: 17 amino acids. Germline V gene sequence: CDR1 SGHTA, CDR2 FQGNSA. Details on this clone: Its antigen is not identified.

The sample taken for sequencing was PBMCs. The receptor comes from a man aged 50 to 60 in good health and CMV-seropositive. The genes are TRBV7-2 and TRBJ2-5; 13 nucleotides line up with TRBD2. CDR3 in DNA: TGTGCCAGCAGCTTAGTAGGGACTAGCGGGGCAGAAGAGACCCAGTACTTC. It yields the protein CASSLVGTSGAEETQYF.